The source of this T cell receptor (beta chain) is a study of T cell responses to AZD1222 COVID-19 vaccine. Study conclusions and caveats: Nearly half of spike-specific TCRs reportedly target variant regions that are unmutated in the B.1.351 and B.1.1.7 variants. It was only a handful of AZD1222 recipients who were seropositive at baseline. Vaccine-related CD4 TCRs covered spike, predominating at 160-218 and 743-854. No day 14 peak samples; only post-peak repertoires were characterized.

The table came from immunoSEQ multiplex PCR; TCRdb's copy has only in-frame clones and leaves some out. The sample shows under 200,000 clones, about nine tenths of them seen only once. Worth noting for this clone: Its antigen remains unknown.

Germline V lookup: CDR1 LGHNA, CDR2 YSLEER. With 1 base removed from V and 3 bases from J, the gap between germline ends came to 15 bases. The CDR3 covers 17 residues. Sequenced material: peripheral blood, taken on day 0 of AZD1222 vaccination. The sequence was obtained from an adult in good health. The rearrangement links TRBV4-3 to TRBJ1-4; D is perhaps TRBD1 (5 bases). CDR3 sequence: CASSQVGSTDSNEKLFF. The CDR3 DNA reads TGCGCCAGCAGCCAAGTGGGGTCGACAGATTCTAATGAAAAACTGTTTTTT.